This T cell receptor (beta chain) was found in a study of molecular identifiers for immune sequencing clone quantification. Overall study findings and caveats: Spiked Jurkat TCR RNA equivalent to one cell reportedly surfaced among about 1 million naive cells.

CDR1 is LNHNV and CDR2 is YYDKDF in the germline V gene (reference sequence). The CDR3 is made up of 16 amino acids. The junction had 7 bases not matched to a gene; V was cut back by 2 bases and J by 2 bases. TCRdb processed the PCR reads anew with MiXCR; each CDR3 protein has one entry. The table has 20,000 or so distinct CDR3 sequences, about 20% seen once; the top ten hold 6.4%. In the case of this clonotype: Its antigen remains unknown.

The sequencing input was naive CD8+ T cells from blood, with Jurkat cell RNA spiked in. Subset of the sample: FACS-sorted CD8+CD4-CCR7+CD45RA+ naive T cells. This TCR was sampled from a human donor in good health. Some libraries in this study had Jurkat cell RNA spiked in. The J gene is TRBJ2-3, the V gene TRBV15; 7 bases fit TRBD1. The CDR3 coding sequence is TGTGCCACCAGCAGACCATGGAAGGGGGCCACAGATACGCAGTATTTT. This translates into CATSRPWKGATDTQYF.